The 18 T cell receptor beta chains in this list originate from one sample, sequenced in a study of CD8+ T cells in alopecia areata (dated by TCRdb to between 2017 and 2018). The intended sense of this specimen's treatment or condition label: oral pan-JAK inhibitor, 5-10 mg twice daily. Library construction relied on the immunoSEQ multiplex PCR assay. RNA was extracted from all samples and reverse transcribed into cDNA as template for TCR sequencing. The clones in this table, taken by TCRdb from immuneACCESS, are in-frame only. Not every clone is retained; where verified, under half of the shortfall comes from an unresolved V gene, and the cause of the rest is unknown. The table for this sample lists 150,000 to 200,000 clones; more than 55% of them were counted only once. Approximately 1.3% of the sample comes from the top ten. This sample comprised CD4+ T cells sorted from blood, obtained around week 50, from a patient treated with tofacitinib. These TCRs come from a human donor with alopecia areata.

The chain recombines TRBV29-1 with TRBJ1-2, with 9 bases lining up with TRBD1. The CDR3 length is 13 residues. Germline V lookup: CDR1 SQVTM, CDR2 ANQGSEA. Trimming cost V 3 bases and J 6 bases; bases outside gene matches: 5. The CDR3 DNA follows: TGCAGCGTTGATCGGACAGGGGCGCATGGCTACACCTTC. Translating it yields CSVDRTGAHGYTF.

This chain links TRBV29-1 with TRBJ2-3; D may correspond to TRBD1 or TRBD2 (6 bases each). With 4 bases removed from V and 2 bases from J, the gap between germline ends came to 10 bases. From germline, CDR1 is SQVTM and CDR2 ANQGSEA. The CDR3 has 13 residues. CDR3 coding DNA: TGCAGCGTTGCGGGGGCCCTCACAGATACGCAGTATTTT. Translation gives CSVAGALTDTQYF.

The V gene is TRBV18, the J gene TRBJ2-5; TRBD1 might be the D (6 bases). Trimming took 3 bases from V and 3 from J, leaving 11 bases between them. The CDR3 covers 14 residues. In germline, CDR1 is KGHSH, CDR2 LQKENI. Here the CDR3 reads CASSPGTPKETQYF. The CDR3 region has the DNA TGTGCCAGCTCACCTGGGACACCAAAAGAGACCCAGTACTTC.

This chain links TRBV6-5 with TRBJ1-2, with D maybe TRBD1 (6 bases). The V gene's germline CDR1 is MNHEY and CDR2 SVGAGI. V lost 6 bases and J lost 4, with 6 bases in between. This CDR3 region has 11 residues. The CDR3 region is CASRQGYGYTF. The CDR3 nucleotides read TGTGCCAGCAGACAGGGCTATGGCTACACCTTC.

This clone was detected only once. The V call is TRBV30, the J call TRBJ2-1; no definite D call. The CDR3 is 13 residues long. V lost 3 bases and J lost 3, with 9 bases in between. Germline V gene data show CDR1 as GTSNPN and CDR2 as SVGIG (reference sequence). CDR3 amino acids: CAWSRKVYNEQFF. The CDR3 DNA reads TGTGCCTGGAGCCGGAAGGTCTACAATGAGCAGTTCTTC.

The V and J genes are TRBV25-1 and TRBJ1-2; 7 bases align to TRBD1. The CDR3 is 17 amino acids. V lost 1 base and J lost 2; bases outside the gene matches: 10. CDR1 and CDR2 from the germline V gene are MGHDK and SYGVNS. CDR3 nucleotide sequence: TGTGCCAGCAGTGAATCCGGAGACAGGGAGCGGAACTATGGCTACACCTTC. It translates to CASSESGDRERNYGYTF.

This sequence joins TRBV7-2 and TRBJ1-2, with 9 bases fitting TRBD1. V lost 0 bases, J lost 4 bases, and 6 bases stayed unmatched. CDR1 is SGHTA and CDR2 is FQGNSA in the germline V gene. The CDR3 runs 16 residues. CDR3 DNA sequence: TGTGCCAGCAGCTTAGCGGCTCGGGACAGGGCCTATGGCTACACCTTC. This translates into CASSLAARDRAYGYTF.

This clone was recorded a few times. CDR3 coding DNA: TGCAGCGGGGCCCCGGCCGGACTAGCGGGGGGAATGGTCTCCTACAATGAGCAGTTCTTC. This codes for CSGAPAGLAGGMVSYNEQFF. The rearrangement uses TRBV29-1 and TRBJ2-1, with TRBD2 matching over 14 bases. The CDR3 is 20 amino acids. CDR1 is SQVTM and CDR2 is ANQGSEA in the germline V gene. The ends lost 7 bases at V and 0 bases at J; junction bases unmatched: 17.

The chain carries TRBV4-1 and TRBJ1-1, with D perhaps matching TRBD1 (6 bases). V was clipped by 3 bases and J by 0 bases, with 8 bases between them. CDR3 length: 14 residues. Germline V gene lookup returns CDR1 MGHRA and CDR2 YSYEKL. The CDR3 DNA reads as TGCGCCAGCAGCCAGTGGACAGTGAACACTGAAGCTTTCTTT. It is translated as CASSQWTVNTEAFF.

This clone has only one observation. The V call is TRBV5-1, the J call TRBJ1-4; the D gene is possibly TRBD1 (6 bases). Trimming took off 3 bases at V and 5 bases at J, with 14 bases between the two ends. The CDR3 has 15 amino acids. Germline V gives CDR1 SGHRS, CDR2 YFSETQ. The CDR3 DNA follows: TGCGCCAGCAGCTGGTCACAGGGAAAAAATGAAAAACTGTTTTTT. Its translation is CASSWSQGKNEKLFF.

The chain carries TRBV9 and TRBJ2-1; a weak D match, TRBD2 (7 bases). This CDR3 comprises 16 residues. Germline CDR1 reads SGDLS; CDR2 reads YYNGEE. V was cut by 0 bases and J by 5 bases, with 15 bases left in between. As DNA, the CDR3 is TGTGCCAGCAGCGTAGCTCCCGGGGGGCCTAACAATGAGCAGTTCTTC. Its protein product is CASSVAPGGPNNEQFF.

This clone was seen only once. This rearrangement joins TRBV6-5 to TRBJ2-7; D is perhaps TRBD1 (6 bases). From germline, CDR1 is MNHEY and CDR2 SVGAGI. CDR3 length: 13 amino acids. Between the trimmed V and J ends, which lost 5 bases and 0 bases, there was a span of 8 bases. CDR3: CASSVTGSYEQYF. CDR3 coding DNA: TGTGCCAGCAGTGTGACAGGCTCCTACGAGCAGTACTTC.

The chain uses TRBV25-1 and TRBJ2-1; D unresolved. V was cut by 2 bases and J by 0 bases, with 11 bases left in between. The CDR3 length is 16 residues. Germline lookup yields CDR1 MGHDK and CDR2 SYGVNS. CDR3 loop: CASSEMGPSSYNEQFF. CDR3 nucleotides: TGTGCCAGCAGTGAAATGGGCCCAAGCTCCTACAATGAGCAGTTCTTC.

J is TRBJ2-1 and V is TRBV9, with D tentatively TRBD1 (5 bases). V was cut by 4 bases and J by 2 bases, with 13 bases left in between. The CDR3 is made up of 15 amino acids. The germline V gene has CDR1 SGDLS and CDR2 YYNGEE. This chain's CDR3 is CASSTQGFAYNEQFF. CDR3 sequence (DNA): TGTGCCAGCAGCACCCAGGGTTTCGCCTACAATGAGCAGTTCTTC.

The V and J genes are TRBV2 and TRBJ2-3; possible D gene TRBD1, 6 bases. The V gene's germline CDR1 is SNHLY and CDR2 FYNNEI. The CDR3 spans 14 residues. With 6 bases removed from V and 0 bases from J, the gap between germline ends came to 10 bases. The CDR3 here is CASRRGSSTDTQYF. For the CDR3, the DNA is TGTGCCAGCAGGAGGGGGAGTAGCACAGATACGCAGTATTTT.

The DNA of the CDR3 is TGCAGCCTTGGGGGGACCCAAGAGACCCAGTACTTC. Amino acids: CSLGGTQETQYF. The gene calls are TRBV29-1 and TRBJ2-5; tentatively, D is TRBD2 (6 bases). The CDR3 is 12 residues long. Germline V gene data show CDR1 as SQVTM and CDR2 as ANQGSEA. The V end lost 8 bases, the J end lost 1 base, and 11 bases lay between the germline ends.

This clone was detected only a few times. The gene calls are TRBV4-1 and TRBJ2-5; 9 nucleotides match TRBD1. The trim removed 6 bases at V and 1 base at J, leaving 18 bases unmatched. This CDR3 contains 19 residues. The V gene's germline CDR1 is MGHRA and CDR2 YSYEKL. The CDR3 here is CASSPNQQGAINAQETQYF. The CDR3 nucleotides read TGCGCCAGCAGTCCGAACCAACAGGGGGCGATTAACGCCCAAGAGACCCAGTACTTC.

The V and J genes are TRBV29-1 and TRBJ2-7, with D perhaps assigned TRBD1 or TRBD2 (7 bases each). CDR1 is SQVTM, CDR2 ANQGSEA, per germline. Trimming took off 0 bases at V and 5 bases at J, with 20 bases between the two ends. CDR3 length: 16 amino acids. The CDR3 bases are TGCAGCGTTGAAGATCTTTCCCGGCAGGGGGGGGACGAGCAGTACTTC. Translated, it gives CSVEDLSRQGGDEQYF.